This passage covers 12 T cell receptor beta chains from one sample sequenced in a study of T cell changes during pregnancy in multiple sclerosis. Method: immunoSEQ multiplex PCR; TCRdb's copy keeps in-frame clones and lacks some. The table has approximately 93,000 clones, more than 85% seen once. The specimen was peripheral blood, collected in the first trimester of pregnancy. The receptors stem from a female donor in good health, enrolled as a control in a pregnancy study.

The chain combines TRBV7-9 with TRBJ2-6, with a weak D call TRBD1 (6 bases). Trimming pared 7 bases from V and 4 bases from J, leaving 14 bases between. The germline V gene encodes CDR1 SEHNR and CDR2 FQNEAQ (reference sequence). This CDR3 is built from 15 residues. The CDR3 DNA follows: TGTGCCAGCAACCATAAGGGGGTAGGGGCCAACGTCCTGACTTTC. It encodes CASNHKGVGANVLTF.

V and J are TRBV18 and TRBJ1-1, with D possibly matching TRBD1 (6 bases). Germline CDR1 KGHSH, CDR2 LQKENI. V lost 3 bases and J lost 3, with 11 bases in between. The CDR3 has 14 amino acids. The CDR3 DNA reads TGTGCCAGCTCACCGCAGGGGTCGGACACTGAAGCTTTCTTT. Its translation: CASSPQGSDTEAFF.

This chain links TRBV5-1 with TRBJ1-1, with D uncertain. V was trimmed by 8 bases and J by 1 base, leaving 12 bases between them. The germline V gene encodes CDR1 SGHRS and CDR2 YFSETQ. This CDR3 spans 13 amino acids. CDR3 sequence (DNA): TGCGCCAGTCGTTTGTCAGGGAACACTGAAGCTTTCTTT. Its translation: CASRLSGNTEAFF.

CDR3: CASGPLAGVETQYF. The CDR3 DNA is TGTGCCAGCGGACCTCTAGCGGGGGTAGAGACCCAGTACTTC. The chain recombines TRBV6-6 with TRBJ2-5, with TRBD2 matching 10 bases. Germline trimming cut 8 bases from V and 4 bases from J; bases unmatched to any gene: 7. This CDR3 contains 14 residues. The germline gives CDR1 MNHNY, CDR2 SVGAGI (reference sequence).

The chain is built from TRBV6-6 and TRBJ1-1; 9 bases match TRBD1. J gave up 11 bases and V 6 bases, and 4 bases lay outside the gene matches. Germline V gene sequence: CDR1 MNHNY, CDR2 SVGAGI (reference sequence). The CDR3 spans 11 residues. The CDR3 loop is CASRSGQGAFF. The CDR3 bases are TGTGCCAGCAGGTCCGGACAGGGGGCTTTCTTT.

The chain recombines TRBV28 with TRBJ2-7; D is possibly TRBD2 (5 bases). Trimming cost V 5 bases and J 2 bases, with 7 bases left between them. The germline V gene encodes CDR1 MDHEN and CDR2 SYDVKM. This CDR3 has 12 amino acids. The DNA of the CDR3 is TGTGCCAGCAGTACCGGGGCCTACGAGCAGTACTTC. Translating gives CASSTGAYEQYF.

The chain is built from TRBV21-1 and TRBJ2-1; TRBD2 was called by the table and not checked on the DNA. TRBV21-1 is listed as a pseudogene. The CDR3 length is 18 residues. The chain's CDR3 is CASSSRQAGGCSYNEQFF. CDR3 DNA sequence: TGTGCCAGCAGCTCCCGACAAGCGGGGGGGTGCTCCTACAATGAGCAGTTCTTC.

The rearrangement uses TRBV7-2 and TRBJ2-1; TRBD1 matches 10 bases. Germline V gene sequence: CDR1 SGHTA, CDR2 FQGNSA. The CDR3 has 15 amino acids. The V and J ends lost 4 bases and 3 bases, in that order; junction bases with no gene match: 3. CDR3: CASSSGTGDYNEQFF. CDR3 DNA: TGTGCCAGCAGCTCCGGGACAGGGGACTACAATGAGCAGTTCTTC.

As DNA, the CDR3 is TGTGCCAGCTCACCGGGACAGGGGTACACCGGGGAGCTGTTTTTT. Amino acids: CASSPGQGYTGELFF. This sequence joins TRBV18 and TRBJ2-2; 10 bases map to TRBD1. The CDR3 extends over 15 amino acids. V lost 3 bases and J lost 3; bases outside the gene matches: 1. Germline CDR1 is KGHSH and CDR2 is LQKENI.

The V call is TRBV9, the J call TRBJ1-2; 10 positions match TRBD1. CDR1 and CDR2 from the germline V gene are SGDLS and YYNGEE. Trimming removed 4 bases from V and 8 bases from J; junction bases left unmatched: 8. The CDR3 contains 14 residues. The CDR3 region has the DNA TGTGCCAGCAGCCCCCGACAGGGGGCTGGCGGCTACACCTTC. Translated, it gives CASSPRQGAGGYTF.

The chain combines TRBV10-2 with TRBJ2-1; 9 bases align to TRBD2. The CDR3 runs 15 residues. Germline V lookup: CDR1 WSHSY, CDR2 SAAADI. Unmatched junction bases numbered 1, after V lost 1 base and J lost 3 bases. CDR3 in amino acids: CASSELRGGYNEQFF. The CDR3 nucleotides are TGCGCCAGCAGTGAGTTGCGGGGGGGCTACAATGAGCAGTTCTTC.

This clone has more than one count but fewer than ten. The chain has TRBV15 and TRBJ2-1; 10 bases fit TRBD2. The J segment lost 3 bases and the V segment lost 3 bases, leaving 2 bases of the junction unmatched. The CDR3 runs 15 residues. The germline V gene has CDR1 LNHNV and CDR2 YYDKDF (reference sequence). As DNA, the CDR3 is TGTGCCACCAGCAGGCTAGCGGGGGACTACAATGAGCAGTTCTTC. Translating it yields CATSRLAGDYNEQFF. Combining the CDR3 with reference TRBV15 and TRBJ2-1 gives the whole variable domain DAMVIQNPRYQVTQFGKPVTLSCSQTLNHNVMYWYQQKSSQAPKLLFHYYDKDFNNEADTPDNFQSRRPNTSFCFLDIRSPGLGDTAMYLCATSRLAGDYNEQFFGPGTRLTVL.